Described below is a single T cell receptor (beta chain) sequence and its context. What antigen it recognizes has not been identified. A read error may explain this, as a much larger clone is one base away. Sequenced using an Illumina HiSeq 2000. Multiplex PCR amplification was used to build the TCR beta chain libraries. The amplified TCR beta chain products were analyzed by high-throughput sequencing. TCRdb's own reprocessing of the public reads used fastp at Q25 and MiXCR and kept productive beta chains. Each entry merges the rows of one CDR3 protein and shows their most common DNA and genes. For this sample the table gives 200,000 or so distinct CDR3 sequences, of which roughly 31% were detected only once. The leading ten clones occupy approximately 4.3% of the sample. The record originates from a study of breast tumors, draining lymph nodes, adjacent tissues (dated by TCRdb to the mid-2010s). The study in broad terms: The study compared TCR beta repertoires across tumor, adjacent nontumor tissue and axillary lymph nodes from breast cancer patients. The study was designed to assess the relationships and possible T-cell exchange between tumor, surrounding tissue and draining lymph node repertoires in human breast cancer. General conclusions and limits of the study: Tumors showed preferential V and J gene usage, and their T-cell repertoire diversity fell below that of lymph nodes yet above that of nontumor tissue. The data were considered consistent with most tumor T cells being derived from the lymph node and subsequently expanding within tumor tissue. The similarity between tumor and nontumor tissue repertoires was significantly greater in luminal-like breast cancer than in basal-like breast cancer. Rather than being directly demonstrated, the conclusion that tumor T cells originate in lymph nodes was presented as consistent with a hypothesis.

The axillary draining lymph nodes of breast cancer patients were the source of the lymph node samples. The sequenced material came from axillary lymph node tissue. This TCR derives from a female donor with breast cancer. Some clones in this sample may be carry-over from other donors' samples.

The CDR3 region: CASSSWTGGRQGYTF. The nucleotide sequence is TGTGCCAGCAGCTCCTGGACAGGGGGACGTCAGGGCTACACCTTC. The rearranged chain carries TRBV5-6 and TRBJ1-2; 10 bases in between match TRBD1. V is pruned by 3 bases and J by 8 bases, leaving 10 bases of the junction without a gene match. The CDR3 runs 15 residues from the cysteine to the phenylalanine. Only CDR3 DNA is held: 45 bases, read in frame from base 1. Sequences SGHDT (CDR1) and YYEEEE (CDR2) are obtained from the germline V gene. Where the CDR3 stops, the reference TRBV5-6 and TRBJ1-2 genes take over; the full variable domain is DAGVTQSPTHLIKTRGQQVTLRCSPKSGHDTVSWYQQALGQGPQFIFQYYEEEERQRGNFPDRFSGHQFPNYSSELNVNALLLGDSALYLCASSSWTGGRQGYTFGSGTRLTVV.